The 30 T cell receptor beta chains in this list originate from one sample, sequenced in a study of shared clonotypes between healthy human individuals. Sequencing used immunoSEQ multiplex PCR; TCRdb keeps in-frame clones, though not all of them. This sample has hundreds of thousands of clones; around 80% occur once, and the top ten carry more than 10%. The source material was PBMCs. Source of these receptors: a woman between 40 and 55 years old in good health. Some clones in this sample may be carry-over from other donors' samples.

Points on this clone: A far larger clone lies a single base away; this is likely a read error. Other nucleotide sequences from this sample produce the same CDR3. The V and J genes are TRBV5-6 and TRBJ2-5; 7 nucleotides agree with TRBD1. With V trimmed by 4 bases and J by 2 bases, 5 bases remained unmatched. This CDR3 comprises 14 residues. Germline CDR1 and CDR2: SGHDT and YYEEEE. CDR3 loop: CASSRGQVQETQYF. The CDR3, as DNA: TGTGCCAGCAGCCGTGGACAGGTTCAAGAGACCCAGTACTTC.

This rearrangement joins TRBV27 to TRBJ2-7; the match to TRBD2 covers 10 bases. J was trimmed by 3 bases and V by 6 bases; bases with no gene match: 8. Germline V lookup: CDR1 MNHEY, CDR2 SMNVEV (reference sequence). The CDR3 length is 15 residues. The CDR3 coding sequence is TGTGCCAGCAGCGCCTCAAGGACTAGCGGCTACGAGCAGTACTTC. The encoded protein is CASSASRTSGYEQYF.

V usage is TRBV7-3 and J usage is TRBJ2-2, with 7 bases lining up with TRBD2. Per germline, CDR1 SGHTA and CDR2 FQGTGA. The CDR3 has 16 residues. The junction had 2 bases not matched to a gene; V was cut back by 1 base and J by 0 bases. The CDR3 region is CASSLSLAANTGELFF. CDR3 coding DNA: TGTGCCAGCAGCTTAAGCCTAGCGGCGAACACCGGGGAGCTGTTTTTT.

The chain couples TRBV12-2 to TRBJ2-7; the DNA was not compared with TRBD2, the D call given in the table. TRBV12-2 is listed as a pseudogene. The CDR3 length is 15 residues. CDR3 region: CASRLAKSGSYEQYF. CDR3 bases: TGTGCAAGTCGCTTAGCGAAATCGGGATCCTACGAGCAGTACTTC.

J is TRBJ2-5 and V is TRBV18; TRBD1 or TRBD2 may be the D gene (5 bases each). The germline V gene encodes CDR1 KGHSH and CDR2 LQKENI. The CDR3 has 14 residues. The ends were cut back, 3 bases at V and 1 base at J, with 9 bases in the middle. The CDR3 DNA is TGTGCCAGCTCACCGGGGGTTGCCCAAGAGACCCAGTACTTC. Its translation: CASSPGVAQETQYF.

This clone was seen only a few times. The V gene is TRBV5-1, the J gene TRBJ2-3, with D tentatively TRBD2 (6 bases). Germline V gene data show CDR1 as SGHRS and CDR2 as YFSETQ. V lost 1 base and J 6 bases, leaving 15 bases between the germline ends. CDR3 size: 15 residues. DNA for the CDR3: TGCGCCAGCAGCTTGTCGGGGACTCACCGCGATACGCAGTATTTT. The encoded protein is CASSLSGTHRDTQYF.

The chain joins TRBV28 to TRBJ1-2; D is undetermined. Trimming shortened V by 4 bases and J by 1 base, and 4 bases separated the two germline ends. The CDR3 length is 12 residues. Germline lookup yields CDR1 MDHEN and CDR2 SYDVKM. CDR3 residues: CASSWGNYGYTF. The CDR3 DNA reads TGTGCCAGCAGTTGGGGTAACTATGGCTACACCTTC.

The CDR3 bases are TGTGCCAGCAGCCCCGGTCCGGGTAGTGACTATGGCTACACCTTC. Translated: CASSPGPGSDYGYTF. This chain connects TRBV7-3 to TRBJ1-2; D is uncertain. The CDR3 length is 15 residues. CDR1 and CDR2 (germline): SGHTA, FQGTGA. Between the trimmed V and J ends, which lost 5 bases and 3 bases, there was a span of 16 bases.

The V and J genes are TRBV11-2 and TRBJ1-4; 9 bases match TRBD1. The CDR3 is 15 residues long. Per the germline V gene, CDR1 is SGHAT and CDR2 is FQNNGV. V lost 4 bases, J lost 7 bases, and 7 bases stayed unmatched. The DNA of the CDR3 is TGTGCCAGCAGCTATTACGGGACAGGGACTGAAAAACTGTTTTTT. Its translation is CASSYYGTGTEKLFF.

The V and J genes are TRBV9 and TRBJ2-1, with D perhaps TRBD2 (6 bases). CDR1 is SGDLS, CDR2 YYNGEE, per germline. Trimming took 2 bases from V and 7 from J, leaving 10 bases between them. This CDR3 is built from 13 residues. CDR3 coding DNA: TGTGCCAGCAGCGTGAGCGGGCCGAATGAGCAGTTCTTC. Protein sequence: CASSVSGPNEQFF.

This chain uses TRBV5-1 with TRBJ2-3; D is perhaps TRBD2 (5 bases). The germline CDR1 and CDR2 sequences are SGHRS and YFSETQ. CDR3 length: 14 amino acids. The V end lost 7 bases, the J end lost 2 bases, and 14 bases lay between the germline ends. The CDR3 DNA reads as TGCGCCAGCCAAGAGGGTCTAAACACAGATACGCAGTATTTT. It is translated as CASQEGLNTDTQYF.

A remark on this clone: A far larger clone is one nucleotide away, so this likely arose from a read error. V is TRBV7-9 and J is TRBJ2-5, with D unresolved. Germline loops: CDR1 SEHNR, CDR2 FQNEAQ (reference sequence). The CDR3 totals 13 residues. The V end was cut by 4 bases, the J end by 13 bases, with 19 bases between. This CDR3 is CASSSRGPYERYF. The CDR3 nucleotides are TGTGCCAGCAGCTCCCGAGGACCCTACGAGCGGTACTTC.

The rearrangement uses TRBV15 and TRBJ1-4, with D tentatively TRBD1 (5 bases). The CDR3 has 14 amino acids. Germline V CDR1 and CDR2: LNHNV, YYDKDF (reference sequence). Deletions cut 5 bases from V and 8 bases from J, with 15 bases between. CDR3 bases: TGTGCCACCAGCGAAACAGGAGTGACCGAAAAACTGTTTTTT. It yields the protein CATSETGVTEKLFF.

The V gene is TRBV11-2, the J gene TRBJ2-5; 8 positions match TRBD2. V shed 4 bases and J 4 bases; nucleotides not matched to a gene: 8. The length of the CDR3 is 15 residues. Germline CDR1 and CDR2: SGHAT and FQNNGV. Here the CDR3 reads CASSSIAGRGETQYF. The DNA for the CDR3 is TGTGCCAGCAGCTCCATAGCGGGAAGGGGAGAGACCCAGTACTTC. The variable domain in full, with the rest retrieved from reference TRBV11-2 and TRBJ2-5, is EAGVAQSPRYKIIEKRQSVAFWCNPISGHATLYWYQQILGQGPKLLIQFQNNGVVDDSQLPKDRFSAERLKGVDSTLKIQPAKLEDSAVYLCASSSIAGRGETQYFGPGTRLLVL.

In its sample, this clone was seen a few times. V usage is TRBV27 and J usage is TRBJ2-1; possible D gene TRBD2, 6 bases. The CDR3 has 13 residues. In germline, CDR1 is MNHEY, CDR2 SMNVEV (reference sequence). V lost 7 bases to trimming and J lost 6 bases, with 13 bases between them. CDR3 sequence: CASKAGPRNEQFF. DNA for the CDR3: TGTGCCAGCAAGGCGGGACCTCGCAATGAGCAGTTCTTC.

This rearrangement joins TRBV5-1 to TRBJ1-1; maybe TRBD1 (5 bases). The CDR3 covers 15 residues. Trimming cost V 4 bases and J 3 bases, with 16 bases left between them. Germline V CDR1 and CDR2: SGHRS, YFSETQ. CDR3 loop: CASSVPTGLDTEAFF. The CDR3 nucleotides read TGCGCCAGCAGCGTCCCCACAGGCTTGGACACTGAAGCTTTCTTT.

V and J are TRBV6-5 and TRBJ2-1, with TRBD1 matching 9 bases. Germline V gives CDR1 MNHEY, CDR2 SVGAGI. Losses at the gene ends were 2 bases for V and 10 bases for J; bases not matched to a gene: 9. This CDR3 has 15 amino acids. The CDR3 is CASSYPSSGTGEQFF. The DNA for the CDR3 is TGTGCCAGCAGTTACCCTAGCTCCGGGACAGGGGAGCAGTTCTTC.

The rearrangement joins TRBV5-6 to TRBJ1-1; D uncertain. The CDR3 is 17 residues long. Germline values: CDR1 SGHDT, CDR2 YYEEEE. Trimming took off 1 base at V and 0 bases at J, with 16 bases between the two ends. The CDR3: CASSLRRAISMNTEAFF. The CDR3 DNA is TGTGCCAGCAGCTTGAGGAGGGCCATAAGCATGAACACTGAAGCTTTCTTT.

This clone was seen only once. The V gene is TRBV7-2, the J gene TRBJ2-5; D might be TRBD1 or TRBD2, each matching 5 bases. Per germline, CDR1 SGHTA and CDR2 FQGNSA. The CDR3 totals 13 residues. V lost 4 bases and J lost 2, with 8 bases in between. The CDR3 loop reads CASSSGTQETQYF. The CDR3 DNA sequence: TGTGCCAGCAGCTCCGGGACGCAAGAGACCCAGTACTTC. Full variable domain (outside the CDR3, taken from reference TRBV7-2 and TRBJ2-5): GAGVSQSPSNKVTEKGKDVELRCDPISGHTALYWYRQSLGQGLEFLIYFQGNSAPDKSGLPSDRFSAERTGGSVSTLTIQRTQQEDSAVYLCASSSGTQETQYFGPGTRLLVL.

In its sample, this clone was seen many times. The sample contains more than one DNA sequence encoding this CDR3. The chain links TRBV28 to TRBJ2-6; D unclear. This CDR3 has 14 amino acids. The V gene's germline CDR1 is MDHEN and CDR2 SYDVKM. Between the trimmed V and J ends, which lost 5 bases and 5 bases, there was a span of 10 bases. The DNA for the CDR3 is TGTGCCAGCAGTCCTCTCCGAAGGGCCAACGTCCTGACTTTC. It codes for CASSPLRRANVLTF. Full variable domain (rest looked up from reference TRBV28 and TRBJ2-6): DVKVTQSSRYLVKRTGEKVFLECVQDMDHENMFWYRQDPGLGLRLIYFSYDVKMKEKGDIPEGYSVSREKKERFSLILESASTNQTSMYLCASSPLRRANVLTFGAGSRLTVL.

V gene TRBV7-2 combines with J gene TRBJ1-2; TRBD1 is a possible D gene (5 bases). Germline loops: CDR1 SGHTA, CDR2 FQGNSA. There are 14 residues in the CDR3. Trimming removed 5 bases from V and 7 bases from J, with 17 bases in between. Here the CDR3 DNA reads TGTGCCAGCAGCGGGGGGGTGGGAGCCTTTGGCTACACCTTC. Protein sequence: CASSGGVGAFGYTF.

V and J are TRBV19 and TRBJ1-2; D gene ambiguous. Germline V gene sequence: CDR1 LNHDA, CDR2 SQIVND (reference sequence). Trimming removed 7 bases at V and 5 bases at J, with 17 bases between. The CDR3 length is 14 residues. The CDR3 DNA reads TGTGCCAGTACCGACCTGGCCCTTGGGTATGGCTACACCTTC. Amino acid sequence: CASTDLALGYGYTF.

This clone was counted ten times or more. The same CDR3 arises from other DNA sequences in this sample as well. The chain combines TRBV28 with TRBJ2-5, with D possibly matching TRBD2 (5 bases). Trimming removed 11 bases from V and 2 bases from J, with 18 bases in between. Germline loops: CDR1 MDHEN, CDR2 SYDVKM. There are 14 residues in the CDR3. The chain's CDR3 is CALSMGDGQETQYF. Written as DNA, the CDR3 is TGTGCCCTCTCGATGGGAGATGGGCAAGAGACCCAGTACTTC.

This clone was recorded many times. Other DNA sequences within the sample encode an identical CDR3. The rearrangement joins TRBV28 to TRBJ1-4, with D unresolved. The CDR3 extends over 13 amino acids. CDR1 is MDHEN and CDR2 is SYDVKM in the germline V gene. V was clipped by 6 bases and J by 8 bases, with 13 bases between them. The CDR3 reads CASRSGFEEKLFF. CDR3 coding DNA: TGTGCCAGCAGATCCGGCTTTGAGGAAAAACTGTTTTTT.

This clone appeared a few times. Other DNA sequences of this sample code for an identical CDR3. V gene TRBV5-1 combines with J gene TRBJ1-3; maybe TRBD1 (5 bases). CDR3 length: 14 residues. V was pared by 4 bases and J by 3 bases, with 11 bases between. Germline lookup yields CDR1 SGHRS and CDR2 YFSETQ. For the CDR3, the DNA is TGCGCCAGCAGCGACGGGGGAGATGGAAACACCATATATTTT. It specifies CASSDGGDGNTIYF.

The rearrangement links TRBV2 to TRBJ2-5, with D tentatively TRBD2 (6 bases). Germline V gives CDR1 SNHLY, CDR2 FYNNEI. This CDR3 has 18 residues. V was shortened by 1 base and J by 3 bases, with 21 bases between the two germline ends. The CDR3 DNA reads TGTGCCAGCAGTGAAGGGAATAGCTTGGCGGGATGGAAAGAGACCCAGTACTTC. Translating it yields CASSEGNSLAGWKETQYF.

The V and J genes are TRBV28 and TRBJ2-2, with 9 bases that match TRBD1. V shed 5 bases, J shed 6 bases, and the junction held 4 bases outside the gene matches. CDR1 and CDR2 (germline): MDHEN, SYDVKM. The CDR3 has 14 residues. The CDR3, as DNA: TGTGCCAGCAGTCTTACAGGGGGCTCCGGGGAGCTGTTTTTT. It codes for CASSLTGGSGELFF.

The chain carries TRBV7-9 and TRBJ2-1; 13 bases line up with TRBD2. With 3 bases clipped from V and 8 bases from J, the junction kept 13 bases outside the gene matches. CDR1 is SEHNR and CDR2 is FQNEAQ in the germline V gene (reference sequence). This CDR3 has 18 residues. The CDR3 loop is CASSLIGRTSGSWYEQFF. The CDR3 DNA reads TGTGCCAGCAGCTTGATAGGTAGGACTAGCGGGAGTTGGTATGAGCAGTTCTTC.

The rearrangement joins TRBV5-6 to TRBJ2-5; 7 nucleotides match TRBD1. V lost 3 bases to trimming and J lost 5 bases; unmatched junction nucleotides: 19. This CDR3 is built from 18 residues. Germline CDR1 SGHDT, CDR2 YYEEEE. The DNA for the CDR3 is TGTGCCAGCAGCTGGCAGTGGCAAAGGGGGCAGGCCCGTGAGACCCAGTACTTC. It is translated as CASSWQWQRGQARETQYF. The variable domain in full, completed from reference TRBV5-6 and TRBJ2-5, reads DAGVTQSPTHLIKTRGQQVTLRCSPKSGHDTVSWYQQALGQGPQFIFQYYEEEERQRGNFPDRFSGHQFPNYSSELNVNALLLGDSALYLCASSWQWQRGQARETQYFGPGTRLLVL.

This clone came up once. This chain joins TRBV5-1 and TRBJ2-5; unclear D gene. CDR3 length: 14 residues. The V gene's germline CDR1 is SGHRS and CDR2 YFSETQ. V dropped 0 bases and J dropped 2 bases, with 8 bases sitting between them. The CDR3, as DNA: TGCGCCAGCAGCTTGGGGTCTTCGCAAGAGACCCAGTACTTC. Its translation is CASSLGSSQETQYF.